This is a list of T cell receptor beta chains from one sample in a study of CD8 T cells in ankylosing spondylitis. From the 5' RACE reads, TCRdb called clonotypes with MiXCR, one entry per CDR3 protein. The sample records about 800,000 distinct CDR3 sequences, about 11% being singletons. The sequenced sample consisted of blood, either unsorted or a sorted T cell fraction (not recorded which). These receptors all stem from a male donor with ankylosing spondylitis. Each CDR3 is given with its conserved first and last residue. The order of the fields is CDR3 length, J gene, D gene, clone size, V gene, CDR3 protein, CDR3 DNA. D genes are given only for firm matches. Clone size is not always given. Where it is, it says once, few, many or a class for expanded clones.

len: 13
j_gene: TRBJ2-7
d_gene: -
abundance: -
v_gene: TRBV7-2
CDR3aa: CASSSAVAYEQYF
CDR3nt: TGTGCCAGCAGCTCGGCAGTGGCCTACGAGCAGTACTTC

len: 13
j_gene: TRBJ2-1
d_gene: -
abundance: -
v_gene: TRBV2
CDR3aa: CASSLDRIGEQFF
CDR3nt: TGTGCCAGCAGTCTTGACAGGATCGGTGAGCAGTTCTTC

len: 17
j_gene: TRBJ2-4
d_gene: TRBD2
abundance: few
v_gene: TRBV11-2
CDR3aa: CASSTRTSGVAKNIQYF
CDR3nt: TGTGCCAGCAGCACCCGGACTAGCGGGGTTGCCAAAAACATTCAGTACTTC

len: 14
j_gene: TRBJ1-3
d_gene: -
abundance: many
v_gene: TRBV28
CDR3aa: CASTVAGDGNTIYF
CDR3nt: TGTGCCAGCACCGTTGCGGGGGATGGAAACACCATATATTTT

len: 15
j_gene: TRBJ1-2
d_gene: TRBD1
abundance: few
v_gene: TRBV7-2
CDR3aa: CASSLAQGGGNGYTF
CDR3nt: TGTGCCAGCAGCTTAGCACAGGGGGGTGGAAATGGCTACACCTTC

len: 11
j_gene: TRBJ2-2
d_gene: -
abundance: few
v_gene: TRBV28
CDR3aa: CASSMTGRLNF
CDR3nt: TGTGCCAGCAGTATGACGGGACGACTAAATTTT

len: 12
j_gene: TRBJ2-5
d_gene: TRBD1
abundance: many
v_gene: TRBV10-3
CDR3aa: CAASRGQETQYF
CDR3nt: TGTGCCGCCTCCAGGGGGCAAGAGACCCAGTACTTC

len: 13
j_gene: TRBJ1-1
d_gene: -
abundance: many
v_gene: TRBV10-3
CDR3aa: CAIKEARDTEAFF
CDR3nt: TGTGCCATCAAAGAGGCCCGGGACACTGAAGCTTTCTTT

len: 16
j_gene: TRBJ2-3
d_gene: -
abundance: few
v_gene: TRBV7-6
CDR3aa: CASSSYRDSGTDTQYF
CDR3nt: TGTGCCAGCAGCTCCTACCGGGACTCCGGCACAGATACGCAGTATTTT

len: 14
j_gene: TRBJ2-7
d_gene: TRBD2
abundance: many
v_gene: TRBV20-1
CDR3aa: CSARFAGGSYEQYF
CDR3nt: TGCAGTGCTAGATTTGCGGGGGGCTCCTACGAGCAGTACTTC

len: 16
j_gene: TRBJ2-5
d_gene: -
abundance: few
v_gene: TRBV6-2/TRBV6-3
CDR3aa: CASKRRERSYQETQYF
CDR3nt: TGTGCCAGCAAACGCCGGGAGCGGTCGTACCAAGAGACCCAGTACTTC

len: 17
j_gene: TRBJ1-2
d_gene: TRBD1
abundance: many
v_gene: TRBV7-2
CDR3aa: CASSFGTGGSSVYGYTF
CDR3nt: TGTGCCAGCAGCTTCGGGACAGGGGGGTCTAGCGTCTATGGCTACACCTTC

len: 14
j_gene: TRBJ1-2
d_gene: -
abundance: few
v_gene: TRBV4-3
CDR3aa: CASSQDLTPRGYTF
CDR3nt: TGCGCCAGCAGCCAAGATCTTACACCACGGGGCTACACCTTC

len: 18
j_gene: TRBJ2-7
d_gene: TRBD2
abundance: -
v_gene: TRBV6-5
CDR3aa: CASSSSGTSGRISYEQYF
CDR3nt: TGTGCCAGCAGTTCCTCAGGGACTAGCGGGCGGATTTCCTACGAGCAGTACTTC

len: 12
j_gene: TRBJ2-7
d_gene: -
abundance: -
v_gene: TRBV6-6
CDR3aa: CASSYQSDEQYF
CDR3nt: TGTGCCAGCAGTTACCAGTCTGACGAGCAGTACTTC

len: 16
j_gene: TRBJ2-1
d_gene: TRBD2
abundance: few
v_gene: TRBV20-1
CDR3aa: CSATGLAGGPYNEQFF
CDR3nt: TGCAGTGCTACAGGACTAGCGGGGGGGCCCTACAATGAGCAGTTCTTC

len: 15
j_gene: TRBJ2-3
d_gene: TRBD1
abundance: many
v_gene: TRBV5-1
CDR3aa: CASSFRTGATDTQYF
CDR3nt: TGCGCCAGCAGCTTCCGGACAGGGGCCACAGATACGCAGTATTTT

len: 14
j_gene: TRBJ2-3
d_gene: -
abundance: many
v_gene: TRBV20-1
CDR3aa: CSARDRTRGDTQYF
CDR3nt: TGCAGTGCTAGAGATCGGACCCGCGGGGATACGCAGTATTTT

len: 19
j_gene: TRBJ2-7
d_gene: TRBD2
abundance: few
v_gene: TRBV14
CDR3aa: CASSPTSGPTSGRAYEQYF
CDR3nt: TGTGCCAGCAGCCCTACTAGCGGACCTACTAGCGGGAGGGCCTACGAGCAGTACTTC

len: 15
j_gene: TRBJ2-5
d_gene: TRBD2
abundance: many
v_gene: TRBV20-1
CDR3aa: CSARASGRGGRPVYF
CDR3nt: TGCAGTGCTAGGGCTAGCGGGAGAGGGGGGAGACCCGTCTACTTC

len: 12
j_gene: TRBJ1-2
d_gene: -
abundance: many
v_gene: TRBV6-2/TRBV6-3
CDR3aa: CASRDNNYGYTF
CDR3nt: TGTGCCAGCAGAGACAATAACTATGGCTACACCTTC

len: 15
j_gene: TRBJ2-7
d_gene: TRBD1
abundance: few
v_gene: TRBV5-5
CDR3aa: CASSSRGWGSYEQYF
CDR3nt: TGTGCCAGCAGCTCCAGGGGGTGGGGCTCCTACGAGCAGTACTTC

len: 15
j_gene: TRBJ1-5
d_gene: -
abundance: few
v_gene: TRBV7-2
CDR3aa: CASSFQQGLNQPQHF
CDR3nt: TGTGCCAGCAGCTTCCAACAGGGCCTCAATCAGCCCCAGCATTTT

len: 16
j_gene: TRBJ1-6
d_gene: TRBD1
abundance: -
v_gene: TRBV7-2
CDR3aa: CASSLTGKGYNSPLHF
CDR3nt: TGTGCCAGCAGCTTGACAGGGAAGGGCTATAATTCACCCCTCCACTTT

len: 16
j_gene: TRBJ2-7
d_gene: TRBD1
abundance: -
v_gene: TRBV7-2
CDR3aa: CASSMSLRDSPYEQYF
CDR3nt: TGTGCCAGCAGCATGTCCCTCCGGGACAGTCCCTACGAGCAGTACTTC

len: 10
j_gene: TRBJ1-2
d_gene: -
abundance: few
v_gene: TRBV5-1
CDR3aa: CATRSYGYTF
CDR3nt: TGCGCCACCCGGAGCTATGGCTACACCTTC

len: 16
j_gene: TRBJ2-7
d_gene: -
abundance: -
v_gene: TRBV28
CDR3aa: CASSSAGQPNSYEQYF
CDR3nt: TGTGCCAGCAGCTCAGCCGGGCAGCCGAACTCCTACGAGCAGTACTTC

len: 19
j_gene: TRBJ1-6
d_gene: TRBD1
abundance: many
v_gene: TRBV11-2
CDR3aa: CASSFYGTGASSYNSPLHF
CDR3nt: TGTGCCAGCAGCTTCTACGGGACAGGGGCCTCCTCCTATAATTCACCCCTCCACTTT

len: 14
j_gene: TRBJ2-5
d_gene: -
abundance: few
v_gene: TRBV5-1
CDR3aa: CASSLVGGEETQYF
CDR3nt: TGCGCCAGCAGCTTGGTTGGGGGTGAAGAGACCCAGTACTTC

len: 13
j_gene: TRBJ2-2
d_gene: -
abundance: many
v_gene: TRBV5-1
CDR3aa: CASSLANTGELFF
CDR3nt: TGCGCCAGCAGCTTGGCGAACACCGGGGAGCTGTTTTTT

len: 15
j_gene: TRBJ2-2
d_gene: TRBD2
abundance: once
v_gene: TRBV20-1
CDR3aa: CSARSWGGLTGELFF
CDR3nt: TGCAGTGCTAGATCCTGGGGGGGACTCACCGGGGAGCTGTTTTTT

len: 13
j_gene: TRBJ1-5
d_gene: TRBD1
abundance: many
v_gene: TRBV20-1
CDR3aa: CSARQQGNQPQHF
CDR3nt: TGCAGTGCTAGACAACAGGGGAATCAGCCCCAGCATTTT

len: 16
j_gene: TRBJ1-3
d_gene: -
abundance: few
v_gene: TRBV6-5
CDR3aa: CASSSVRTRSGNTIYF
CDR3nt: TGTGCCAGCAGTTCGGTCAGAACTAGATCTGGAAACACCATATATTTT

len: 11
j_gene: TRBJ1-2
d_gene: -
abundance: -
v_gene: TRBV18
CDR3aa: CASSNREGYTF
CDR3nt: TGTGCCAGCTCAAACAGGGAAGGCTACACCTTC

len: 16
j_gene: TRBJ1-1
d_gene: -
abundance: -
v_gene: TRBV18
CDR3aa: CASSPTIAGVATEAFF
CDR3nt: TGTGCCAGCTCACCTACGATTGCAGGGGTAGCCACTGAAGCTTTCTTT

len: 16
j_gene: TRBJ2-5
d_gene: TRBD1
abundance: -
v_gene: TRBV7-7
CDR3aa: CASSLGLTGQGETQYF
CDR3nt: TGTGCTAGCAGCTTAGGGCTGACGGGACAGGGAGAGACCCAGTACTTC

len: 17
j_gene: TRBJ2-2
d_gene: TRBD1
abundance: few
v_gene: TRBV9
CDR3aa: CASSPRPGQGSTGELFF
CDR3nt: TGTGCCAGCAGCCCCCGACCGGGACAGGGTAGCACCGGGGAGCTGTTTTTT

len: 17
j_gene: TRBJ2-3
d_gene: -
abundance: -
v_gene: TRBV28
CDR3aa: CASSPGLMTGRTDTQYF
CDR3nt: TGTGCCAGCAGTCCCGGCCTAATGACGGGACGCACAGATACGCAGTATTTT

len: 12
j_gene: TRBJ1-1
d_gene: TRBD1
abundance: many
v_gene: TRBV27
CDR3aa: CASSPQGGEAFF
CDR3nt: TGTGCCAGCAGCCCTCAGGGGGGGGAAGCTTTCTTT

len: 13
j_gene: TRBJ2-3
d_gene: TRBD1
abundance: many
v_gene: TRBV29-1
CDR3aa: CSVKRGLGDTQYF
CDR3nt: TGCAGCGTCAAAAGGGGGCTCGGGGATACGCAGTATTTT

len: 13
j_gene: TRBJ1-1
d_gene: -
abundance: many
v_gene: TRBV29-1
CDR3aa: CSVDTGTHTEAFF
CDR3nt: TGCAGCGTTGATACAGGGACCCACACTGAAGCTTTCTTT

len: 13
j_gene: TRBJ2-7
d_gene: -
abundance: few
v_gene: TRBV4-2
CDR3aa: CASRGHQSYEQYF
CDR3nt: TGTGCCAGCAGGGGACACCAATCCTACGAGCAGTACTTC

len: 14
j_gene: TRBJ2-7
d_gene: -
abundance: few
v_gene: TRBV5-1
CDR3aa: CASSLGGEPYEQYF
CDR3nt: TGCGCCAGCAGCTTGGGTGGGGAGCCCTACGAGCAGTACTTC

len: 13
j_gene: TRBJ2-7
d_gene: TRBD1
abundance: -
v_gene: TRBV5-1
CDR3aa: CASSLRRDRDQYF
CDR3nt: TGCGCCAGCAGCTTACGAAGGGACAGGGATCAGTACTTC

len: 12
j_gene: TRBJ2-7
d_gene: TRBD2
abundance: -
v_gene: TRBV20-1
CDR3aa: CSGTSGLYEQYF
CDR3nt: TGCAGCGGGACTAGCGGTCTCTACGAGCAGTACTTC

len: 22
j_gene: TRBJ2-7
d_gene: TRBD2
abundance: -
v_gene: TRBV5-1
CDR3aa: CASSLAGGGDPGLAGYTYEQYF
CDR3nt: TGCGCCAGCAGCTTGGCAGGAGGGGGCGATCCGGGACTAGCGGGGTATACCTACGAGCAGTACTTC

len: 15
j_gene: TRBJ2-3
d_gene: TRBD2
abundance: few
v_gene: TRBV6-1
CDR3aa: CASRLAPGATDTQYF
CDR3nt: TGTGCCAGCAGACTAGCGCCCGGTGCGACAGATACGCAGTATTTT

len: 15
j_gene: TRBJ2-1
d_gene: -
abundance: -
v_gene: TRBV6-2/TRBV6-3
CDR3aa: CASSYQPPYTNEQFF
CDR3nt: TGTGCCAGCAGTTACCAACCCCCCTATACCAATGAGCAGTTCTTC

len: 15
j_gene: TRBJ1-5
d_gene: -
abundance: few
v_gene: TRBV24-1
CDR3aa: CATSSPGARNQPQHF
CDR3nt: TGTGCCACCAGTTCCCCCGGGGCCCGCAATCAGCCCCAGCATTTT

len: 14
j_gene: TRBJ1-2
d_gene: -
abundance: -
v_gene: TRBV7-2
CDR3aa: CASSSASIYWGYTF
CDR3nt: TGTGCCAGCAGCTCGGCCTCTATTTACTGGGGCTACACCTTC

len: 13
j_gene: TRBJ1-6
d_gene: -
abundance: -
v_gene: TRBV7-9
CDR3aa: CASSFQNNSPLHF
CDR3nt: TGTGCCAGCAGCTTCCAGAATAATTCACCCCTCCACTTT

len: 14
j_gene: TRBJ2-2
d_gene: -
abundance: few
v_gene: TRBV5-6
CDR3aa: CASRRGGKTGELFF
CDR3nt: TGTGCCAGCCGCAGGGGGGGAAAAACCGGGGAGCTGTTTTTT

len: 17
j_gene: TRBJ1-2
d_gene: -
abundance: -
v_gene: TRBV9
CDR3aa: CASSAIATAHPNYGYTF
CDR3nt: TGTGCCAGCAGCGCGATCGCGACAGCACATCCTAACTATGGCTACACCTTC

len: 13
j_gene: TRBJ2-6
d_gene: -
abundance: -
v_gene: TRBV7-9
CDR3aa: CATGTGGANVLTF
CDR3nt: TGTGCCACCGGAACCGGGGGGGCCAACGTCCTGACTTTC

len: 10
j_gene: TRBJ2-5
d_gene: -
abundance: -
v_gene: TRBV20-1
CDR3aa: CSARLGTQYF
CDR3nt: TGCAGTGCGAGATTAGGGACCCAGTACTTC